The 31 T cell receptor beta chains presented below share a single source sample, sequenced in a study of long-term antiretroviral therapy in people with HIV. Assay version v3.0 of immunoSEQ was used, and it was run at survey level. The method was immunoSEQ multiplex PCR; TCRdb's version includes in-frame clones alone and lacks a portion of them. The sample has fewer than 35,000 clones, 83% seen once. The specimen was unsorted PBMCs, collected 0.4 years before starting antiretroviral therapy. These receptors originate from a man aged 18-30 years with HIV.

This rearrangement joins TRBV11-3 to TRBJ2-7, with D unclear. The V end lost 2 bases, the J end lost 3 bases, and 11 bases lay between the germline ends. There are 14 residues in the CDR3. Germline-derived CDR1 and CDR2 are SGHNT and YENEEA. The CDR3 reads CASSLSAADYEQYF. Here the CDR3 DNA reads TGTGCCAGCAGCTTATCGGCAGCCGACTACGAGCAGTACTTC.

The CDR3 region is CATSRDIATIYF. Written as DNA, the CDR3 is TGTGCCACCAGCAGAGATATAGCCACCATATATTTT. V gene TRBV15 combines with J gene TRBJ1-3, with D unresolved. V gave up 0 bases and J gave up 9 bases, with 6 bases separating them. CDR3 length: 12 amino acids. Per germline, CDR1 LNHNV and CDR2 YYDKDF (reference sequence).

CDR3 nucleotide sequence: TGTGCCAGCAGCTTTGGGGGGGATGAAGCTTTCTTT. Its protein product is CASSFGGDEAFF. The rearrangement links TRBV7-9 to TRBJ1-1; D possibly corresponds to TRBD1 (5 bases). The V gene's germline CDR1 is SEHNR and CDR2 FQNEAQ (reference sequence). V lost 3 bases, J lost 7 bases, and 9 bases lay in between. The CDR3 has 12 residues.

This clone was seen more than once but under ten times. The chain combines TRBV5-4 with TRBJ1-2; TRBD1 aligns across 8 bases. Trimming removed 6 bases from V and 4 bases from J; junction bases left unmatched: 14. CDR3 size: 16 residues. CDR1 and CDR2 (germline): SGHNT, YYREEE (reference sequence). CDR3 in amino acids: CASTVGGTGLVYGYTF. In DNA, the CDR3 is TGTGCCAGCACCGTGGGAGGGACAGGCCTTGTCTATGGCTACACCTTC.

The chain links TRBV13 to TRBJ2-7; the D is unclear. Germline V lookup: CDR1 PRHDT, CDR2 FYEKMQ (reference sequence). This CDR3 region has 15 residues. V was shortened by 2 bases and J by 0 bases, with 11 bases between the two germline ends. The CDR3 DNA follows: TGTGCCAGCAGCTTATCTCGGTTCACCTCCTACGAGCAGTACTTC. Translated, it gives CASSLSRFTSYEQYF.

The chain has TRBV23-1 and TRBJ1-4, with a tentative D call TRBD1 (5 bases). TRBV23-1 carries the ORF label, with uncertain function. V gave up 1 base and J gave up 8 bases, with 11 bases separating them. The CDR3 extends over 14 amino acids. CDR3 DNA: TGCGCCAGCAGTCAATGGCAGGGAAAAGAAAAACTGTTTTTT. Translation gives CASSQWQGKEKLFF.

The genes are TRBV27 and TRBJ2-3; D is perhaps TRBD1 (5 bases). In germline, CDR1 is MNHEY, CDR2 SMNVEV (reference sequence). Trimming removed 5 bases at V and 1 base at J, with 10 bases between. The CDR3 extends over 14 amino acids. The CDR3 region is CASSQGWGTDTQYF. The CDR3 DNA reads TGTGCCAGCAGTCAGGGATGGGGCACAGATACGCAGTATTTT.

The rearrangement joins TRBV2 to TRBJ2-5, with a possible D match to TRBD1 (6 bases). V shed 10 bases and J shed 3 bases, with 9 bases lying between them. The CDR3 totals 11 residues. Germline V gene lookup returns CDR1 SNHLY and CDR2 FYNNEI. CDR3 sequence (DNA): TGTGCCACACGGACAGAAGAGACCCAGTACTTC. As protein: CATRTEETQYF.

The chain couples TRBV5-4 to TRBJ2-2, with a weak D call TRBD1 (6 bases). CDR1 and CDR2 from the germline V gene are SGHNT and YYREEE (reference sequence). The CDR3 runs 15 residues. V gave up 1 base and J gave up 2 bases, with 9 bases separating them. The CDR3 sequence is CASSLKTGNTGELFF. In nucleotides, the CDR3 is TGTGCCAGCAGCTTGAAGACAGGTAACACCGGGGAGCTGTTTTTT.

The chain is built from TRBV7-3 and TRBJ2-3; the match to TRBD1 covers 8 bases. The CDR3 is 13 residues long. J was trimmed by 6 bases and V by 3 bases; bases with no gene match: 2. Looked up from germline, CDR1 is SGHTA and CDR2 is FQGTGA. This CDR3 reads CASSFTGGDTQYF. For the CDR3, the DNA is TGTGCCAGCAGCTTTACAGGGGGGGATACGCAGTATTTT.

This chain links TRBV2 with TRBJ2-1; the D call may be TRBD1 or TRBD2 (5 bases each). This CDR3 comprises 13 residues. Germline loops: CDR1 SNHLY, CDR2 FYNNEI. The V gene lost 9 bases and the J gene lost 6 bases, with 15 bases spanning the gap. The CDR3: CARSRDQRNEQFF. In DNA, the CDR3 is TGTGCCAGAAGCCGGGACCAGCGCAATGAGCAGTTCTTC.

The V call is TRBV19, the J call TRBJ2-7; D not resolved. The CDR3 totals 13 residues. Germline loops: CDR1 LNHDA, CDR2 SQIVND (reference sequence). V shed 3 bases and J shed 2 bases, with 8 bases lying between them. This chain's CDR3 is CASSMRGPYEQYF. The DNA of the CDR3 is TGTGCCAGTAGTATGAGAGGTCCCTACGAGCAGTACTTC.

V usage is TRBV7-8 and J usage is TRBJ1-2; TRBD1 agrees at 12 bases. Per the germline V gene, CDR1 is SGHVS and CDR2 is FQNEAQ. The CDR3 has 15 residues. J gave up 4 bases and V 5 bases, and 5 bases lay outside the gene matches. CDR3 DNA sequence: TGTGCCAGCAGCCCGGGGACAGGGGGCGGCTATGGCTACACCTTC. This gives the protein CASSPGTGGGYGYTF.

The CDR3 DNA sequence: TGCAGCGCCAGGGGGGTATTGGGAAACACCATATATTTT. Translation: CSARGVLGNTIYF. The chain has TRBV29-1 and TRBJ1-3; the match to TRBD1 covers 7 bases. Germline V gives CDR1 SQVTM, CDR2 ANQGSEA. The CDR3 has 13 residues. Trimming at V came to 7 bases and at J to 4 bases, leaving 7 bases not matched to a gene.

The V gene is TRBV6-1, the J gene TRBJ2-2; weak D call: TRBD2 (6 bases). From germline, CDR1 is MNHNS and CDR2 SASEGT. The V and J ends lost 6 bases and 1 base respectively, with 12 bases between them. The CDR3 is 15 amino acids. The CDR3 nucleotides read TGTGCCAGCAGATCCGTCGGGAGGAACACCGGGGAGCTGTTTTTT. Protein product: CASRSVGRNTGELFF.

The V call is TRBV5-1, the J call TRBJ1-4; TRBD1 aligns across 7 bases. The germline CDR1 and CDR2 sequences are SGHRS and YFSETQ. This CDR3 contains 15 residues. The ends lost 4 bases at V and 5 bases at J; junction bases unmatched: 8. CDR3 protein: CASSPGSGQNEKLFF. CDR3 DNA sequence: TGCGCCAGCAGCCCAGGTTCGGGACAGAATGAAAAACTGTTTTTT. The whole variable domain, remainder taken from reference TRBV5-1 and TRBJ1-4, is KAGVTQTPRYLIKTRGQQVTLSCSPISGHRSVSWYQQTPGQGLQFLFEYFSETQRNKGNFPGRFSGRQFSNSRSEMNVSTLELGDSALYLCASSPGSGQNEKLFFGSGTQLSVL.

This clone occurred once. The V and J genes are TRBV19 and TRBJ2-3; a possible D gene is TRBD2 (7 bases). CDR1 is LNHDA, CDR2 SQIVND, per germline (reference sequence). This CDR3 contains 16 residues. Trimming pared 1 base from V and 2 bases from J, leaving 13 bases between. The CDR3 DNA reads TGTGCCAGTAGTATAGTAGGGGGGGGGACCACAGATACGCAGTATTTT. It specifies CASSIVGGGTTDTQYF.

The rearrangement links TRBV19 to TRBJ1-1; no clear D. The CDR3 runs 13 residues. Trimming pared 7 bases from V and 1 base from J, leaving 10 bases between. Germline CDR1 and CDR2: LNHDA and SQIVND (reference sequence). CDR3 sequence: CASTQRGNTEAFF. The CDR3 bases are TGTGCCAGTACCCAACGGGGGAACACTGAAGCTTTCTTT.

The CDR3 sequence: CASSPQAGPGSYNEQFF. CDR3 bases: TGTGCCAGCAGCCCCCAAGCAGGCCCTGGCTCCTACAATGAGCAGTTCTTC. The chain carries TRBV4-2 and TRBJ2-1; unclear D gene. V was shortened by 4 bases and J by 0 bases, with 16 bases between the two germline ends. Germline CDR1 is LGHNA and CDR2 is YNFKEQ. The CDR3 covers 17 residues.

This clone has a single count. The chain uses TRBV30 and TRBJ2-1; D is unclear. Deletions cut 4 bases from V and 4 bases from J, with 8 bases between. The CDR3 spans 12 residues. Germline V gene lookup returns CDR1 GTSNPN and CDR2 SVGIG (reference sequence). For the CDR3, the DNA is TGTGCCTGGAATACTTATTACAATGAGCAGTTCTTC. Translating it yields CAWNTYYNEQFF. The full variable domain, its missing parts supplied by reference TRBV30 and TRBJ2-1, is SQTIHQWPATLVQPVGSPLSLECTVEGTSNPNLYWYRQAAGRGLQLLFYSVGIGQISSEVPQNLSASRPQDRQFILSSKKLLLSDSGFYLCAWNTYYNEQFFGPGTRLTVL.

The CDR3 DNA reads TGTGCCAGCAGCTTTATGGGGGCCGGGGAGCTGTTTTTT. Protein sequence: CASSFMGAGELFF. The V gene is TRBV7-3, the J gene TRBJ2-2; D possibly matches TRBD1 or TRBD2 (5 bases each). Looked up from germline, CDR1 is SGHTA and CDR2 is FQGTGA. CDR3 length: 13 residues. The V and J ends lost 3 bases and 6 bases respectively, with 8 bases between them. The full variable domain, with the rest looked up from reference TRBV7-3 and TRBJ2-2, is GAGVSQTPSNKVTEKGKYVELRCDPISGHTALYWYRQSLGQGPEFLIYFQGTGAADDSGLPNDRFFAVRPEGSVSTLKIQRTERGDSAVYLCASSFMGAGELFFGEGSRLTVL.

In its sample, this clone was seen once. The DNA for the CDR3 is TGTGCCAGCAGGGGGCCCAGGCTTTACAATGAGCAGTTCTTC. Translation: CASRGPRLYNEQFF. The V call is TRBV2, the J call TRBJ2-1; D perhaps matches TRBD1 (5 bases). Germline CDR1 SNHLY, CDR2 FYNNEI. Between the trimmed V and J ends, which lost 6 bases and 4 bases, there was a span of 13 bases. The CDR3 contains 14 residues. The entire variable domain, with the rest obtained from reference TRBV2 and TRBJ2-1, is as follows: EPEVTQTPSHQVTQMGQEVILRCVPISNHLYFYWYRQILGQKVEFLVSFYNNEISEKSEIFDDQFSVERPDGSNFTLKIRSTKLEDSAMYFCASRGPRLYNEQFFGPGTRLTVL.

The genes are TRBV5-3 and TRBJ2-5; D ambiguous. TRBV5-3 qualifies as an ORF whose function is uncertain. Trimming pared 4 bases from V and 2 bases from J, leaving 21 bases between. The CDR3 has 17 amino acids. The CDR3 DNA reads TGTGCCAGAAGCCCCGGTAGTGCGACCCGCTTACAAGAGACCCAGTACTTC. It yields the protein CARSPGSATRLQETQYF.

In DNA, the CDR3 is TGCGCCAGCAGTCAATTTATAGTAGTGGACACAGATACGCAGTATTTT. Its translation is CASSQFIVVDTDTQYF. The chain links TRBV23-1 to TRBJ2-3; D uncertain. TRBV23-1 is sorted into the ORF group, with uncertain function. The CDR3 runs to 16 residues. V gave up 1 base and J gave up 2 bases, with 13 bases separating them.

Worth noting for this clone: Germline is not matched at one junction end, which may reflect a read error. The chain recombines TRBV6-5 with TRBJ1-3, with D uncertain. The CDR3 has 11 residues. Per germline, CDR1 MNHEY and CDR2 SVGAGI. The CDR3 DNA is TGTGCCAGCAGTTACTCGGTCCAGCTGTCGTTT. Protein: CASSYSVQLSF.

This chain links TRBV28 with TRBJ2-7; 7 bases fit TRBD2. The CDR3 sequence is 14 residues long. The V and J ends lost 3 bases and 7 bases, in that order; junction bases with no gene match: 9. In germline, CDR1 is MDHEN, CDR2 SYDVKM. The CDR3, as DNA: TGTGCCAGCAGTTTTGGGGGAGGGCCCTTAGAGCAGTACTTC. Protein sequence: CASSFGGGPLEQYF.

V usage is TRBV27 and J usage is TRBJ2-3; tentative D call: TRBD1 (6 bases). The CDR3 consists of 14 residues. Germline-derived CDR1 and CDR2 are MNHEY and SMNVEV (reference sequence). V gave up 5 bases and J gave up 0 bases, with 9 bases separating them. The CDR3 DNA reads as TGTGCCAGCAGTCCTGGACAGAGCACAGATACGCAGTATTTT. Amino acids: CASSPGQSTDTQYF.

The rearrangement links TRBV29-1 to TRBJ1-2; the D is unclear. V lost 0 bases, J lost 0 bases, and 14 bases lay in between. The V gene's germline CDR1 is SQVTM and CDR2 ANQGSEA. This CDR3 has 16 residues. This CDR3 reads CSVEDNRVEANYGYTF. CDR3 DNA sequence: TGCAGCGTTGAAGATAATCGAGTTGAAGCTAACTATGGCTACACCTTC.

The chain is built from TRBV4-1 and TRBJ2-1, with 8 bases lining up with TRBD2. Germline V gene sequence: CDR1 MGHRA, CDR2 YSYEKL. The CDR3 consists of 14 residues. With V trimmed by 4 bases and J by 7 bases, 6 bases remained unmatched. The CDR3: CASSLAGLSNEQFF. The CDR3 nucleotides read TGCGCCAGCAGCCTAGCGGGACTATCAAATGAGCAGTTCTTC.

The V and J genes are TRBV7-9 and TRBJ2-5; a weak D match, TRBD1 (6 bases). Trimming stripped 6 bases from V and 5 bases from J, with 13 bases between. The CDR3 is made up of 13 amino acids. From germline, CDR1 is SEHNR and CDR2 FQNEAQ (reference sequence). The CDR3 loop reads CASSQGILETQYF. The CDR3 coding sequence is TGTGCCAGCAGTCAGGGGATATTGGAGACCCAGTACTTC.

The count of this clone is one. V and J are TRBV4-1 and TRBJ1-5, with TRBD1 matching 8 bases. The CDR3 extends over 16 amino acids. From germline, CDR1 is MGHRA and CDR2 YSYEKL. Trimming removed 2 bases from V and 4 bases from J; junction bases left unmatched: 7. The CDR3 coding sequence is TGCGCCAGCAGCCAATTGACAGGGGCGCGGAATCAGCCCCAGCATTTT. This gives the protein CASSQLTGARNQPQHF.